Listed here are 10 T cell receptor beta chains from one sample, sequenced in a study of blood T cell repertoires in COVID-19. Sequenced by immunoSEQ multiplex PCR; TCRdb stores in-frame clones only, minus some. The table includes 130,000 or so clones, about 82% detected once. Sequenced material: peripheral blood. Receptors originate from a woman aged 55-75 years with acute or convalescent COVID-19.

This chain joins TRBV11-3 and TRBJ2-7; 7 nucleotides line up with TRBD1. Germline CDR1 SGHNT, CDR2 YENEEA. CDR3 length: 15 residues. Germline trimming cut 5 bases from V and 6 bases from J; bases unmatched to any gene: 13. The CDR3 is CASSPRGGSLREQYF. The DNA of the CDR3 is TGTGCCAGCAGCCCCCGAGGGGGCTCGTTACGCGAGCAGTACTTC.

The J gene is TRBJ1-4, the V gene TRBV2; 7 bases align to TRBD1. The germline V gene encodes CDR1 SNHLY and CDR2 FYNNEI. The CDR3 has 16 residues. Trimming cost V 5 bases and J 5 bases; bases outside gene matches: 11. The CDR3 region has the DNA TGTGCCAGCAGTCCCGCTCGGCGACAGGGAAATGAAAAACTGTTTTTT. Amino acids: CASSPARRQGNEKLFF. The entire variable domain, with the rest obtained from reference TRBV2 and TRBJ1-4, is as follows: EPEVTQTPSHQVTQMGQEVILRCVPISNHLYFYWYRQILGQKVEFLVSFYNNEISEKSEIFDDQFSVERPDGSNFTLKIRSTKLEDSAMYFCASSPARRQGNEKLFFGSGTQLSVL.

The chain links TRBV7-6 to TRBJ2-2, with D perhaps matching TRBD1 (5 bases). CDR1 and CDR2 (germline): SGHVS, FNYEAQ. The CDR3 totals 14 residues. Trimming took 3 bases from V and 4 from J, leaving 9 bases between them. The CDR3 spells CASSFQGITGELFF. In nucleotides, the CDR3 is TGTGCCAGCAGCTTTCAGGGAATCACCGGGGAGCTGTTTTTT. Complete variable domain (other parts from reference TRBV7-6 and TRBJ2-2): GAGVSQSPRYKVTKRGQDVALRCDPISGHVSLYWYRQALGQGPEFLTYFNYEAQQDKSGLPNDRFSAERPEGSISTLTIQRTEQRDSAMYRCASSFQGITGELFFGEGSRLTVL.

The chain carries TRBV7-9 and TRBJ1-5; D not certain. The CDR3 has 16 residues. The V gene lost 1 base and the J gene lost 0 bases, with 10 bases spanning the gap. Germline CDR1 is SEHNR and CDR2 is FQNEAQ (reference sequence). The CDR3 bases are TGTGCCAGCAGCTTAGACCGGGTGGGTAGCAATCAGCCCCAGCATTTT. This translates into CASSLDRVGSNQPQHF.

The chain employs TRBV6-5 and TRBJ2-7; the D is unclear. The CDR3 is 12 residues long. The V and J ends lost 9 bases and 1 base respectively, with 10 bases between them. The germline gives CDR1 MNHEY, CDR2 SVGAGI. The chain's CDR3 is CASRKTSYEQYF. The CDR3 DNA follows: TGTGCCAGTAGAAAAACTTCCTACGAGCAGTACTTC.

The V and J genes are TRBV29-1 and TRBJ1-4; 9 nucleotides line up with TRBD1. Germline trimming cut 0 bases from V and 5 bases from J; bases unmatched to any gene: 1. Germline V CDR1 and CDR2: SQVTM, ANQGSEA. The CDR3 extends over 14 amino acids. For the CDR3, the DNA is TGCAGCGTTGAAGAAGGGACAGGGAATGAAAAACTGTTTTTT. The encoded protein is CSVEEGTGNEKLFF.

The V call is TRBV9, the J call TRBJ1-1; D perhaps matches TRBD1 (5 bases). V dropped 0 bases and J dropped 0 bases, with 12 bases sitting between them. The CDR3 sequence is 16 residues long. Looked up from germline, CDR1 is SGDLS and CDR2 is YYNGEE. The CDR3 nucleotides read TGTGCCAGCAGCGTAGCAGCAGGGCCTTTGAACACTGAAGCTTTCTTT. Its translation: CASSVAAGPLNTEAFF.

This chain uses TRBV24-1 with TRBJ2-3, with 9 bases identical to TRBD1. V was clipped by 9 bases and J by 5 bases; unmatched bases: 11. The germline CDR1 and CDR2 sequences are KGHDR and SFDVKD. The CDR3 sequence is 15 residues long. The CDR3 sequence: CATGAGQGGRDTQYF. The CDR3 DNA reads TGTGCCACCGGTGCGGGACAGGGAGGGCGAGATACGCAGTATTTT.

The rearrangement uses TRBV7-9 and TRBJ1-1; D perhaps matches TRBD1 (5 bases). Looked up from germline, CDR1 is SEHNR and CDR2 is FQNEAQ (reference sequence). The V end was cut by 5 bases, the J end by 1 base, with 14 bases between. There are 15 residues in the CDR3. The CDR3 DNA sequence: TGTGCCAGCAGCCCTAGGGGCGGCGGGAACACTGAAGCTTTCTTT. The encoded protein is CASSPRGGGNTEAFF.

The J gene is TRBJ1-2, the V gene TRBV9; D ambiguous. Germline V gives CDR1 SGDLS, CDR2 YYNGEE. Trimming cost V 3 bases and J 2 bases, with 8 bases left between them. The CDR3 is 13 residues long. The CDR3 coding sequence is TGTGCCAGCAGCGCTGGGAGCAACTATGGCTACACCTTC. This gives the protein CASSAGSNYGYTF. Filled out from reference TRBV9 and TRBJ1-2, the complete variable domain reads DSGVTQTPKHLITATGQRVTLRCSPRSGDLSVYWYQQSLDQGLQFLIQYYNGEERAKGNILERFSAQQFPDLHSELNLSSLELGDSALYFCASSAGSNYGYTFGSGTRLTVV.